Reported below is one T cell receptor beta chain. The data are from a study of blood T cells in healthy people across ages. The CDR3 loop spans 16 amino acids. CDR1 and CDR2 from the germline V gene are DFQATT and SNEGSKA (reference sequence). After removal of 2 bases from V and 6 bases from J, the junction contained 15 bases not matched to a gene. Sample-barcoded 5' priming and a J-beta primer mix drove a second PCR of 7 to 11 cycles. TCRdb itself ran the 5' RACE reads through MiXCR, one entry per CDR3 protein. The repertoire consists of some 1 million distinct CDR3 sequences, with 40% to 55% occurring once and the leading ten covering 18%.

The chain recombines TRBV20-1 with TRBJ1-2; 7 nucleotides align to TRBD1. This TCR derives from a woman aged 60 to 75 in good health. The sequencing input was blood. The CDR3 coding sequence is TGCAGTGCTAGATCCCAAGGCGGGGCAAGGGGGCATGGCTACACCTTC. It yields the protein CSARSQGGARGHGYTF.